Following are 27 T cell receptor beta chains from one sample sequenced in a study of blood T cells in healthy people across ages. Combining a sample-barcoded 5' primer with a J-beta primer mix, a second PCR ran for roughly 6 to 11 cycles. Each CDR3 protein gets one entry after TCRdb re-called the 5' RACE reads with MiXCR. The sample lists more than 750,000 distinct CDR3 sequences, about 28% occurring once. These data also formed part of another study, on T cells of mothers and their children.

The sample taken for sequencing was blood. The receptor source for this set is a woman in her thirties or forties in good health.

In the case of this clonotype: A much larger clone lies a single base off, so this may be a read error. The rearrangement joins TRBV7-2 to TRBJ2-5; D may be TRBD2 (7 bases). Trimming shortened V by 5 bases and J by 5 bases, and 18 bases separated the two germline ends. Germline loops: CDR1 SGHTA, CDR2 FQGNSA. The CDR3 totals 15 residues. CDR3 nucleotide sequence: TGTGCCAGCAGCAAGGGGGGGGGACCGCGGGAGACCCAGTACTTC. It is translated as CASSKGGGPRETQYF.

There are many counts of this clonotype. This chain uses TRBV7-2 with TRBJ2-7; a possible D gene is TRBD2 (5 bases). This CDR3 spans 15 amino acids. Trimming shortened V by 3 bases and J by 5 bases, and 17 bases separated the two germline ends. Germline-derived CDR1 and CDR2 are SGHTA and FQGNSA. CDR3 protein: CASSFPEGSNDEQYF. DNA of the CDR3: TGTGCCAGCAGCTTTCCAGAGGGCAGTAACGACGAGCAGTACTTC.

V is TRBV15 and J is TRBJ2-7; D remains unclear. The CDR3 is made up of 14 amino acids. Germline CDR1 is LNHNV and CDR2 is YYDKDF (reference sequence). The ends were cut back, 1 base at V and 2 bases at J, with 9 bases in the middle. The CDR3 spells CATSRVGNAYEQYF. The CDR3 nucleotides read TGTGCCACCAGCAGAGTGGGCAACGCCTACGAGCAGTACTTC.

The chain combines TRBV7-9 with TRBJ2-3; 10 nucleotides agree with TRBD1. The trim removed 4 bases at V and 4 bases at J, leaving 5 bases unmatched. There are 15 residues in the CDR3. Germline-derived CDR1 and CDR2 are SEHNR and FQNEAQ (reference sequence). CDR3 residues: CASSWGQGNSDTQYF. The CDR3 DNA follows: TGTGCCAGCAGCTGGGGACAGGGGAACTCAGATACGCAGTATTTT.

This clonotype was seen many times. The chain couples TRBV7-9 to TRBJ2-5; 8 bases line up with TRBD1. J gave up 1 base and V 2 bases, and 3 bases lay outside the gene matches. The CDR3 loop spans 15 amino acids. The V gene's germline CDR1 is SEHNR and CDR2 FQNEAQ (reference sequence). The chain's CDR3 is CASSLPGGGQETQYF. In nucleotides, the CDR3 is TGTGCCAGCAGCTTACCAGGGGGCGGCCAAGAGACCCAGTACTTC.

This clonotype was observed a few times. The V and J genes are TRBV2 and TRBJ2-1; 9 positions match TRBD2. Germline V gene lookup returns CDR1 SNHLY and CDR2 FYNNEI. CDR3 length: 15 amino acids. The V gene end was trimmed by 6 bases and the J gene end by 1 base; junction bases not matched to a gene: 4. This CDR3 reads CASRWTSASYNEQFF. The CDR3 DNA follows: TGTGCCAGCAGGTGGACTAGCGCTTCCTACAATGAGCAGTTCTTC.

The chain couples TRBV7-8 to TRBJ2-4; D is possibly TRBD1 or TRBD2 (5 bases each). This CDR3 has 16 residues. CDR1 and CDR2 (germline): SGHVS, FQNEAQ. V was clipped by 4 bases and J by 2 bases, with 15 bases between them. CDR3 nucleotide sequence: TGTGCCAGCAGCTCGTCCTCGCAGGGACCCAAAAACATTCAGTACTTC. Translation gives CASSSSSQGPKNIQYF. Filled out from reference TRBV7-8 and TRBJ2-4, the complete variable domain reads GAGVSQSPRYKVAKRGQDVALRCDPISGHVSLFWYQQALGQGPEFLTYFQNEAQLDKSGLPSDRFFAERPEGSVSTLKIQRTQQEDSAVYLCASSSSSQGPKNIQYFGAGTRLSVL.

V usage is TRBV4-3 and J usage is TRBJ2-3; 10 nucleotides agree with TRBD2. CDR3 length: 18 residues. The germline V gene encodes CDR1 LGHNA and CDR2 YSLEER. The J segment lost 6 bases and the V segment lost 0 bases, leaving 12 bases of the junction unmatched. CDR3 in amino acids: CASSQDAYSGGKLDTQYF. The CDR3 DNA sequence: TGCGCCAGCAGCCAAGACGCTTATAGCGGGGGGAAGCTGGATACGCAGTATTTT.

The sample holds a few counts of this clonotype. The chain joins TRBV29-1 to TRBJ1-1, with 8 bases matching TRBD1. This CDR3 has 12 amino acids. The germline V gene encodes CDR1 SQVTM and CDR2 ANQGSEA. V was clipped by 7 bases and J by 5 bases; unmatched bases: 6. The CDR3 bases are TGCAGCGCCTCGACAGGGGCTACTGAAGCTTTCTTT. It encodes CSASTGATEAFF.

This clonotype was seen a few times. As DNA, the CDR3 is TGTGCCAGCAGCACCTACCAGGCAGACCAAAAACTGTTTTTT. Its protein is CASSTYQADQKLFF. J is TRBJ1-4 and V is TRBV7-9; D ambiguous. V lost 5 bases to trimming and J lost 9 bases, with 16 bases between them. The CDR3 sequence is 14 residues long. The germline V gene has CDR1 SEHNR and CDR2 FQNEAQ (reference sequence).

The chain couples TRBV20-1 to TRBJ1-1, with 9 nucleotides matching TRBD1. Germline values: CDR1 DFQATT, CDR2 SNEGSKA (reference sequence). The V gene end was trimmed by 6 bases and the J gene end by 4 bases; junction bases not matched to a gene: 12. The CDR3 loop spans 15 amino acids. The CDR3 protein is CSAPRTGALGTEAFF. The CDR3 nucleotides are TGCAGTGCCCCTAGGACAGGGGCCCTCGGCACTGAAGCTTTCTTT.

The V and J genes are TRBV7-8 and TRBJ1-1; TRBD1 matches at 8 bases. The CDR3 totals 14 residues. Germline values: CDR1 SGHVS, CDR2 FQNEAQ. V shed 4 bases, J shed 10 bases, and the junction held 11 bases outside the gene matches. Written as DNA, the CDR3 is TGTGCCAGCAGCTCAATCGGGCAGGGGGCAGGAGCTTTCTTT. Protein sequence: CASSSIGQGAGAFF. The whole variable domain, remainder taken from reference TRBV7-8 and TRBJ1-1, is GAGVSQSPRYKVAKRGQDVALRCDPISGHVSLFWYQQALGQGPEFLTYFQNEAQLDKSGLPSDRFFAERPEGSVSTLKIQRTQQEDSAVYLCASSSIGQGAGAFFGQGTRLTVV.

The rearrangement uses TRBV20-1 and TRBJ2-7; D call uncertain. CDR3 size: 13 residues. V lost 6 bases and J lost 1, with 13 bases in between. Germline V gene lookup returns CDR1 DFQATT and CDR2 SNEGSKA (reference sequence). CDR3 nucleotide sequence: TGCAGTGCCGCCGCTGCTATTTCCTACGAGCAGTACTTC. It encodes CSAAAAISYEQYF.

V and J are TRBV28 and TRBJ2-3; D ambiguous. V lost 8 bases to trimming and J lost 2 bases, with 20 bases between them. Germline lookup yields CDR1 MDHEN and CDR2 SYDVKM. The CDR3 has 16 amino acids. CDR3 sequence reads: CASGPHSTLTTDTQYF. The DNA of the CDR3 is TGTGCCAGCGGCCCACACTCCACTCTTACCACAGATACGCAGTATTTT.

A remark on this clonotype: A clone one base away is much larger, so this may be a read error. The chain is built from TRBV10-2 and TRBJ2-3; D call uncertain. Germline CDR1 and CDR2: WSHSY and SAAADI. This CDR3 contains 14 residues. Trimming removed 10 bases from V and 2 bases from J, with 16 bases in between. The CDR3 protein is CANKRGLPTDTQYF. In DNA form, the CDR3 reads TGCGCCAACAAGAGAGGCTTACCCACAGATACGCAGTATTTT.

The V call is TRBV7-2, the J call TRBJ1-2; D might be TRBD1 (5 bases). Trimming cost V 4 bases and J 2 bases, with 17 bases left between them. This CDR3 region has 16 residues. CDR1 SGHTA and CDR2 FQGNSA come from the germline V gene. The CDR3 coding sequence is TGTGCCAGCAGCTCGGGGGGAACCCCCCCGAACTATGGCTACACCTTC. It codes for CASSSGGTPPNYGYTF.

This chain uses TRBV7-8 with TRBJ2-3; no firm D call. Germline CDR1 SGHVS, CDR2 FQNEAQ. Trimming cost V 0 bases and J 13 bases, with 8 bases left between them. CDR3 length equals 11 residues. The CDR3 bases are TGTGCCAGCAGCTTAGCGGGAAATGAGTATTTT. As protein: CASSLAGNEYF.

The V and J genes are TRBV7-2 and TRBJ2-5, with 12 bases identical to TRBD2. TRBJ2-7 matches the DNA end more closely, so the J call is doubtful. Per the germline V gene, CDR1 is SGHTA and CDR2 is FQGNSA. The CDR3 sequence is 18 residues long. This CDR3 reads CASSLGPSGGAGAYEQYF. In DNA form, the CDR3 reads TGTGCCAGCAGCCTAGGGCCTAGCGGGGGGGCAGGGGCCTACGAGCAGTACTTC.

This clonotype has just a few counts. The rearrangement links TRBV12-3 or TRBV12-4 to TRBJ2-1, with 9 bases that match TRBD2. CDR3 length: 17 residues. With 3 bases clipped from V and 4 bases from J, the junction kept 10 bases outside the gene matches. The CDR3 region is CASSFSGGPGNYNEQFF. Here the CDR3 DNA reads TGTGCCAGCAGTTTTAGCGGGGGCCCCGGAAATTACAATGAGCAGTTCTTC.

The chain couples TRBV9 to TRBJ2-3; TRBD1 matches 7 bases. In germline, CDR1 is SGDLS, CDR2 YYNGEE. CDR3 size: 14 residues. J gave up 7 bases and V 4 bases, and 9 bases lay outside the gene matches. CDR3 bases: TGTGCCAGCAGCCCAGACAGGGCTCGAAATACGCAGTATTTT. Protein product: CASSPDRARNTQYF. Based on the CDR3 plus reference TRBV9 and TRBJ2-3, the full variable domain is DSGVTQTPKHLITATGQRVTLRCSPRSGDLSVYWYQQSLDQGLQFLIQYYNGEERAKGNILERFSAQQFPDLHSELNLSSLELGDSALYFCASSPDRARNTQYFGPGTRLTVL.

The chain employs TRBV7-3 and TRBJ2-4, with D maybe TRBD1 (5 bases). V lost 4 bases, J lost 13 bases, and 20 bases lay in between. This CDR3 has 14 residues. Germline loops: CDR1 SGHTA, CDR2 FQGTGA. As DNA, the CDR3 is TGTGCCAGCAGCTCCGACCTTCCAGGGAATGAGCAGTACTTC. The encoded protein is CASSSDLPGNEQYF. The full variable domain, with the rest looked up from reference TRBV7-3 and TRBJ2-4, is GAGVSQTPSNKVTEKGKYVELRCDPISGHTALYWYRQSLGQGPEFLIYFQGTGAADDSGLPNDRFFAVRPEGSVSTLKIQRTERGDSAVYLCASSSDLPGNEQYFGAGTRLSVL.

Points on this clonotype: A much larger clone differs from this one at a single base, so this may be a read error. The chain links TRBV5-5 to TRBJ2-1; D not resolved. Trimming removed 1 base from V and 10 bases from J, with 9 bases in between. Germline CDR1 is SGHKS and CDR2 is YYEKEE (reference sequence). The CDR3 loop spans 12 amino acids. CDR3 DNA sequence: TGTGCCAGCAGCTTGTACCACGGGGAGCAGTTCTTC. This encodes CASSLYHGEQFF.

This clonotype was counted between two and nine times. The chain uses TRBV7-9 and TRBJ2-1; D gene uncertain. Trimming stripped 2 bases from V and 8 bases from J, with 13 bases between. The CDR3 is 14 amino acids. Germline CDR1 and CDR2: SEHNR and FQNEAQ (reference sequence). The CDR3 reads CASSLSIGRDEQFF. For the CDR3, the DNA is TGTGCCAGCAGCTTAAGCATAGGAAGGGATGAGCAGTTCTTC.

This clonotype was found a few times. V gene TRBV11-1 combines with J gene TRBJ1-2; 7 bases align to TRBD1. The V and J ends lost 4 bases and 2 bases, in that order; junction bases with no gene match: 4. The CDR3 spans 14 residues. Per the germline V gene, CDR1 is SGHAT and CDR2 is FQDESV (reference sequence). The CDR3 DNA reads as TGTGCCAGCAGCTCGGGAGGGGGCAACTATGGCTACACCTTC. Translation gives CASSSGGGNYGYTF.

The chain joins TRBV14 to TRBJ2-5; D is tentatively TRBD1 or TRBD2 (5 bases each). CDR3 length: 14 residues. Per germline, CDR1 SGHDN and CDR2 FVKESK. Trimming took 0 bases from V and 7 from J, leaving 12 bases between them. The CDR3 sequence is CASSQEEARGTQYF. CDR3 bases: TGTGCCAGCAGCCAAGAGGAGGCGAGGGGGACCCAGTACTTC.

This rearrangement joins TRBV6-2 or TRBV6-3 to TRBJ2-6; the match to TRBD2 covers 10 bases. There are 20 residues in the CDR3. V was clipped by 0 bases and J by 3 bases; unmatched bases: 11. Germline lookup yields CDR1 MNHEY and CDR2 SVGEGT. DNA for the CDR3: TGTGCCAGCAGTTACTCGGGGCTAGCGGGGGAATTCATTGGGGCCAACGTCCTGACTTTC. This encodes CASSYSGLAGEFIGANVLTF.

There are many counts of this clonotype. The chain carries TRBV7-8 and TRBJ1-2, with 8 bases that match TRBD1. This CDR3 is 14 amino acids long. The V gene's germline CDR1 is SGHVS and CDR2 FQNEAQ. J gave up 8 bases and V 3 bases, and 8 bases lay outside the gene matches. The DNA for the CDR3 is TGTGCCAGCAGCTTTAGGGACAGGTCTAGGGGCTACACCTTC. It yields the protein CASSFRDRSRGYTF.